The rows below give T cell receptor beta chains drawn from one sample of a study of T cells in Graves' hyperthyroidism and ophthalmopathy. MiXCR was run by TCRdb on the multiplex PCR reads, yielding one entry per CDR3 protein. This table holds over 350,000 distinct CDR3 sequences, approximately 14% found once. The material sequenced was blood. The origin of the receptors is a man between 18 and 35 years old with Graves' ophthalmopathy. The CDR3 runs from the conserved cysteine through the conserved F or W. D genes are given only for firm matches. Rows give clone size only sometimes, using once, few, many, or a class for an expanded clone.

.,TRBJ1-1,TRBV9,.,CASSVGRGTEAFF,TGTGCCAGCAGCGTAGGGAGGGGGACTGAAGCTTTCTTT
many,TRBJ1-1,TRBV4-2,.,CASSQQGVLNTEAFF,TGTGCCAGCAGCCAACAGGGCGTCCTGAACACTGAAGCTTTCTTT
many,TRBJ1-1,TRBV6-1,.,CASSARTELGTEAFF,TGTGCCAGCAGTGCCCGGACGGAGTTGGGCACTGAAGCTTTCTTT
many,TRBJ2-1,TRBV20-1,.,CSARDRETEQFF,TGCAGTGCTAGAGATCGGGAGACTGAGCAGTTCTTC
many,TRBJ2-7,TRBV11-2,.,CAIRGAYEQYF,TGTGCCATCCGAGGGGCCTACGAGCAGTACTTC
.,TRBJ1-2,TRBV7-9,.,CASSLGQGNVGYTF,TGTGCCAGCAGCTTAGGTCAGGGGAACGTCGGCTACACCTTC
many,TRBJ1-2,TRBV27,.,CASRLQGYGYTF,TGTGCCAGCCGGTTGCAGGGGTATGGCTACACCTTC
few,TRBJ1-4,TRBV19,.,CASSMGTGGNEKLFF,TGTGCCAGTAGTATGGGGACGGGGGGTAATGAAAAACTGTTTTTT
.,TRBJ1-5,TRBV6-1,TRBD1,CASSPTWTGGDQPQHF,TGTGCCAGCAGCCCTACCTGGACAGGGGGCGATCAGCCCCAGCATTTT
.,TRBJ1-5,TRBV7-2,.,CASSLDGGINNQPQHF,TGTGCCAGCAGCTTAGATGGGGGGATTAACAATCAGCCCCAGCATTTT
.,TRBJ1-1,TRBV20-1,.,CSASGGYVNTEAFF,TGCAGTGCTAGTGGGGGGTATGTGAACACTGAAGCTTTCTTT
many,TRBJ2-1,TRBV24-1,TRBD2,CATSDNGLAGEHEQFF,TGTGCCACCAGTGATAACGGACTAGCGGGAGAGCATGAGCAGTTCTTC
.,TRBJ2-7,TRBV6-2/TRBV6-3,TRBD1,CASSGYTGDSYEQYF,TGTGCCAGCAGTGGATACACAGGGGACTCCTACGAGCAGTACTTC
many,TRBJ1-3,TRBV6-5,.,CASSYSRVISGNTIYF,TGTGCCAGCAGTTACTCCAGGGTAATATCTGGAAACACCATATATTTT
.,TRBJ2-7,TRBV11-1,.,CASSLGAGPYQPYEQYF,TGTGCCAGCAGCTTGGGTGCGGGGCCTTACCAACCCTACGAGCAGTACTTC
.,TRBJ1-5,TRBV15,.,CATSGGESNQPQHF,TGTGCCACCAGCGGAGGAGAGAGCAATCAGCCCCAGCATTTT
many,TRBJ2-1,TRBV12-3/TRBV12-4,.,CASSPFQANRTYNEQFF,TGTGCCAGCAGTCCGTTCCAAGCCAATCGGACCTACAATGAGCAGTTCTTC
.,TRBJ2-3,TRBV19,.,CASSIVGDTQYF,TGTGCCAGTAGTATCGTTGGAGATACGCAGTATTTT
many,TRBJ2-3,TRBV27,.,CASSLIVTDTQYF,TGTGCCAGCAGTTTAATAGTCACAGATACGCAGTATTTT
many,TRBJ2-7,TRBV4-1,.,CASSQVGYYEQYF,TGCGCCAGCAGCCAAGTCGGCTACTACGAGCAGTACTTC
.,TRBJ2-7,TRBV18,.,CASSPRGPSSYEQYF,TGTGCCAGCTCACCCCGGGGGCCAAGCTCCTACGAGCAGTACTTC
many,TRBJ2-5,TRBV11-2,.,CASSFLRETQYF,TGTGCCAGCAGCTTCTTGCGGGAGACCCAGTACTTC
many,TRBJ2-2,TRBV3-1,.,CASGSGFGTGELFF,TGTGCCAGCGGATCAGGGTTCGGCACCGGGGAGCTGTTTTTT
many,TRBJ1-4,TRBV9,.,CASSVAARGVEEKLFF,TGTGCCAGCAGCGTAGCCGCGCGGGGGGTAGAAGAAAAACTGTTTTTT
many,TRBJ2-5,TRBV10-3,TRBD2,CAIQAGGPQETQYF,TGTGCCATACAAGCGGGGGGTCCCCAAGAGACCCAGTACTTC
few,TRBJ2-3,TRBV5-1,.,CASNEGLTDTQYF,TGCGCCAGCAATGAGGGGCTCACAGATACGCAGTATTTT
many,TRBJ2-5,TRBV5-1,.,CASSTGAPGETQYF,TGCGCCAGCAGCACCGGGGCGCCAGGGGAGACCCAGTACTTC
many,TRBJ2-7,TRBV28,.,CASTFPPTRAVPYEQYF,TGTGCCAGCACTTTCCCCCCAACCAGAGCTGTCCCCTACGAGCAGTACTTC